The rows below give T cell receptor beta chains drawn from one sample of a study of blood T cell repertoires in COVID-19. Produced via immunoSEQ multiplex PCR; TCRdb's table is partial and in-frame only. The sample comprises approximately 130,000 clones, around three quarters of which are singletons, and about 2.2% rests with the top ten. Sequencing was carried out using peripheral blood. Receptors were obtained from a woman between 65 and 79 years old with acute or convalescent COVID-19. CDR3s include the opening cysteine and the closing phenylalanine or tryptophan. A D gene is named only where the DNA matches it firmly. Clone size is shown for a subset of rows, as once, few, many or a class of expanded clone.

TRBJ2-7	-	-	TRBV2	CASREEQGPYEQYF	TGTGCCAGCAGGGAGGAACAGGGTCCCTACGAGCAGTACTTC
TRBJ2-1	-	TRBD2	TRBV6-5	CASSYSLLAGEDEQFF	TGTGCCAGCAGTTACTCATTACTAGCGGGAGAGGATGAGCAGTTCTTC
TRBJ2-3	once	TRBD1	TRBV4-1	CASSHPPWSQGANTDTQYF	TGCGCCAGCAGCCACCCCCCGTGGTCACAGGGGGCCAACACAGATACGCAGTATTTT
TRBJ2-7	-	TRBD1	TRBV4-3	CASSDDRGSYEQYF	TGCGCCAGCAGCGATGACAGGGGTTCGTACGAGCAGTACTTC
TRBJ2-5	-	-	TRBV7-9	CASTRAGKTQYF	TGTGCCAGCACGAGGGCGGGGAAGACCCAGTACTTC
TRBJ1-5	few	-	TRBV28	CASRTGNQPQHF	TGTGCCAGCAGGACAGGAAATCAGCCCCAGCATTTT
TRBJ2-3	-	TRBD2	TRBV27	CASSTSGAITDTQYF	TGTGCCAGCAGCACTAGCGGGGCGATCACAGATACGCAGTATTTT
TRBJ1-4	-	TRBD1	TRBV7-9	CASSSPGTGYSANEKLFF	TGTGCCAGCAGCTCTCCCGGGACAGGGTATTCGGCTAATGAAAAACTGTTTTTT
TRBJ1-2	-	-	TRBV6-6	CASTSQGNYGYTF	TGTGCCAGCACCAGTCAGGGGAACTATGGCTACACCTTC
TRBJ1-5	-	-	TRBV19	CASSMDSDQPQHF	TGTGCCAGTAGTATGGACAGCGATCAGCCCCAGCATTTT
TRBJ2-7	-	-	TRBV10-2	CASSQTRDEQYF	TGCGCCAGCAGCCAAACTAGGGACGAGCAGTACTTC
TRBJ2-1	once	-	TRBV7-8	CASSPGTYRGGQFF	TGTGCCAGCAGCCCCGGGACTTACCGAGGAGGGCAGTTCTTC
TRBJ2-7	-	TRBD2	TRBV10-3	CAISVTSGLYEQYF	TGTGCCATCAGTGTAACTAGCGGTCTCTACGAGCAGTACTTC
TRBJ1-2	-	TRBD1	TRBV28	CASSVLGQGVNGYTF	TGTGCCAGCAGTGTACTTGGACAGGGGGTGAATGGCTACACCTTC
TRBJ2-1	-	TRBD2	TRBV30	CACTSGSSVEQFF	TGTGCCTGTACTAGCGGGAGTAGTGTTGAGCAGTTCTTC
TRBJ1-6	-	-	TRBV2	CASQRGSSYNSPLHF	TGTGCCAGCCAAAGGGGGAGCTCCTATAATTCACCCCTCCACTTT
TRBJ1-1	-	-	TRBV12-3/TRBV12-4	CASSLSGNTEAFF	TGTGCCAGCAGTTTGTCAGGGAACACTGAAGCTTTCTTT
TRBJ1-1	few	TRBD1	TRBV7-6	CASKGQGHTEAFF	TGTGCCAGCAAAGGACAGGGTCACACTGAAGCTTTCTTT
TRBJ1-1	-	-	TRBV27	CASSSPRDGNTEAFF	TGTGCCAGCAGTTCTCCCCGAGATGGGAACACTGAAGCTTTCTTT
TRBJ2-6	-	TRBD1	TRBV6-5	CASTGGRGANVLTF	TGTGCCAGTACAGGGGGGCGGGGGGCCAACGTCCTGACTTTC
TRBJ1-2	-	-	TRBV5-6	CASSLEQEYGYTF	TGTGCCAGCAGCTTGGAACAGGAATATGGCTACACCTTC
TRBJ2-5	-	-	TRBV7-2	CASSLEGVETQYF	TGTGCCAGCAGCTTAGAGGGGGTAGAGACCCAGTACTTC
TRBJ2-7	-	TRBD2	TRBV2	CASSGGWSSGGWYEQYF	TGTGCCAGCAGCGGGGGCTGGTCTAGCGGGGGTTGGTACGAGCAGTACTTC
TRBJ2-2	-	TRBD1	TRBV11-2	CASSSGHGTGGPGELFF	TGTGCCAGCAGCTCCGGTCATGGGACAGGGGGCCCCGGGGAGCTGTTTTTT
TRBJ2-7	-	-	TRBV28	CASGLLFTYEQYF	TGTGCCAGCGGTTTATTATTTACCTACGAGCAGTACTTC
TRBJ1-1	-	-	TRBV13	CASSLGGTPEAFF	TGTGCCAGCAGCTTAGGGGGGACTCCTGAAGCTTTCTTT
TRBJ1-2	-	TRBD1	TRBV11-2	CASSLGSTGGAGAYGYTF	TGTGCCAGCAGCTTAGGGTCGACAGGGGGCGCCGGGGCCTATGGCTACACCTTC
TRBJ1-2	-	-	TRBV27	CASSQLTGMGGYTF	TGTGCCAGCAGTCAACTCACAGGGATGGGCGGCTACACCTTC
TRBJ2-1	-	-	TRBV7-9	CASSLTESSYNEQFF	TGTGCCAGCAGCTTAACGGAGAGCTCCTACAATGAGCAGTTCTTC
TRBJ2-1	few	-	TRBV5-1	CASSLTGNSYNEQFF	TGCGCCAGCAGCTTGACGGGAAACTCCTACAATGAGCAGTTCTTC
TRBJ2-3	-	TRBD2	TRBV4-1	CASSQGLAGREDTQYF	TGCGCCAGCAGCCAAGGACTAGCGGGGAGGGAAGATACGCAGTATTTT
TRBJ2-3	-	TRBD1	TRBV2	CASRRTQPGQLLSTDTQYF	TGTGCCAGCAGAAGGACCCAACCGGGACAGTTACTTAGCACAGATACGCAGTATTTT
TRBJ2-1	-	-	TRBV5-4	CASSLSTSRNVRFF	TGTGCCAGCAGCTTGTCGACTAGTAGGAACGTTCGGTTCTTC
TRBJ2-2	-	-	TRBV10-3	CAIRPVGGPGSTGELFF	TGTGCCATCAGGCCCGTGGGGGGGCCTGGATCCACCGGGGAGCTGTTTTTT
TRBJ2-3	-	TRBD2	TRBV10-3	CAISAGGGTDTQYF	TGTGCCATCAGTGCGGGGGGGGGCACAGATACGCAGTATTTT
TRBJ2-1	-	-	TRBV4-3	CASSHAAGYNEQFF	TGCGCCAGCAGCCACGCCGCGGGGTACAATGAGCAGTTCTTC
TRBJ1-2	-	-	TRBV3-1/TRBV3-2	CASSLQGREGYTF	TGTGCCAGCAGTCTACAGGGCCGAGAAGGCTACACCTTC
TRBJ2-5	-	-	TRBV7-9	CASSFRETQYF	TGTGCCAGCAGCTTCCGGGAGACCCAGTACTTC
TRBJ2-1	-	TRBD2	TRBV19	CASSIDSGRRNEQFF	TGTGCCAGTAGTATAGATAGCGGGAGAAGGAATGAGCAGTTCTTC
TRBJ2-1	-	-	TRBV6-1	CASSEALGQGGDEQFF	TGTGCCAGCAGTGAAGCACTAGGGCAGGGGGGCGATGAGCAGTTCTTC
TRBJ1-1	-	-	TRBV6-5	CASRPDRNTEAFF	TGTGCCAGCAGGCCTGACAGGAACACTGAAGCTTTCTTT
TRBJ2-2	-	-	TRBV5-1	CASSSGANTGELFF	TGCGCCAGCAGCAGCGGCGCGAACACCGGGGAGCTGTTTTTT
TRBJ1-2	-	-	TRBV29-1	CSVPTGIYGYTF	TGCAGCGTTCCTACGGGGATCTATGGCTACACCTTC
TRBJ1-5	once	TRBD1	TRBV28	CASRRDRDPNSNQPQHF	TGTGCCAGCCGTAGGGACAGGGACCCCAATAGCAATCAGCCCCAGCATTTT
TRBJ2-4	-	-	TRBV5-4	CASSLQGLAKNIQYF	TGTGCCAGCAGCTTGCAGGGATTAGCCAAAAACATTCAGTACTTC
TRBJ1-6	once	TRBD1	TRBV27	CASSSRGVNSPLHF	TGTGCCAGCAGTTCCAGGGGGGTGAATTCACCCCTCCACTTT
TRBJ1-4	-	-	TRBV5-1	CASSLGDSGWGVIREKLFF	TGCGCCAGCAGCTTGGGAGACAGCGGCTGGGGGGTAATTCGTGAAAAACTGTTTTTT
TRBJ2-2	once	TRBD1	TRBV29-1	CSVLTGTGLSGELFF	TGCAGCGTTCTAACCGGGACAGGGTTGTCCGGGGAGCTGTTTTTT
TRBJ1-1	-	TRBD1	TRBV6-5	CASSRRTGGNTEAFF	TGTGCCAGCAGTCGACGGACAGGGGGGAACACTGAAGCTTTCTTT
TRBJ1-1	-	-	TRBV14	CASSGAGVNTEAFF	TGTGCCAGCAGTGGTGCAGGGGTGAACACTGAAGCTTTCTTT